The 9 T cell receptor beta chains presented below share a single source sample, sequenced in a study of blood T cell repertoires in COVID-19 (TCRdb year 2020). The library was generated by the immunoSEQ multiplex PCR assay. TCRdb mirrors the immuneACCESS table, restricted to in-frame sequences. Some clones are absent from its copies; in checked studies, under half trace to an unresolved V gene, and the reason for the others is unknown. The sample includes tens of thousands of clones, with 60% to 75% observed a single time. Less than 7.5% of the sample is in the top ten clones. Sample: peripheral blood. The receptors derive from a man aged 50-59 years with active or convalescent COVID-19.

The J gene is TRBJ1-2, the V gene TRBV6-1; a possible D gene is TRBD1 (5 bases). The CDR3 spans 14 residues. V lost 1 base, J lost 4 bases, and 10 bases lay in between. Germline values: CDR1 MNHNS, CDR2 SASEGT. This CDR3 reads CASSEVVGAYGYTF. In DNA, the CDR3 is TGTGCCAGCAGTGAAGTCGTAGGGGCCTATGGCTACACCTTC.

This chain joins TRBV6-4 and TRBJ1-4, with 8 bases that match TRBD1. Germline loops: CDR1 MRHNA, CDR2 SNTAGT. The CDR3 has 15 residues. Trimming took 3 bases from V and 3 from J; bases not matched to a gene: 3. The CDR3 nucleotides read TGTGCCAGCAGTGAAGGCAGGGGGCCTAATGAAAAACTGTTTTTT. Amino acids: CASSEGRGPNEKLFF.

This clone was recorded only once. This rearrangement joins TRBV18 to TRBJ2-7; 12 positions match TRBD2. In germline, CDR1 is KGHSH, CDR2 LQKENI. The ends lost 3 bases at V and 4 bases at J; junction bases unmatched: 7. CDR3 length: 16 amino acids. CDR3 nucleotide sequence: TGTGCCAGCTCACCGTCCCTAGCGGGGGGGAAATACGAGCAGTACTTC. Translating it yields CASSPSLAGGKYEQYF.

The chain is built from TRBV23-1 and TRBJ1-2; maybe TRBD1 (5 bases). TRBV23-1 falls under the ORF class, with uncertain function. This CDR3 contains 15 residues. Trimming removed 3 bases from V and 7 bases from J, with 18 bases in between. CDR3 bases: TGCGCCAGCAGTCACACAGGAGGGGAACTAGTTGGCTACACCTTC. Translating gives CASSHTGGELVGYTF.

There are a few counts of this clone. The chain uses TRBV5-1 and TRBJ2-7; the D gene is possibly TRBD2 (7 bases). CDR1 and CDR2 from the germline V gene are SGHRS and YFSETQ. V lost 0 bases and J 5 bases, leaving 21 bases between the germline ends. CDR3 length: 17 amino acids. The DNA for the CDR3 is TGCGCCAGCAGCTTGGGGCCCTACGCGGGGAGGGGGAACGAGCAGTACTTC. Protein product: CASSLGPYAGRGNEQYF.

In regard to this clone: Relative to the germline gene, one junction end is altered; a read error may explain this. This sequence joins TRBV11-1 and TRBJ2-2; 8 bases line up with TRBD1. The CDR3 contains 15 residues. Germline V gives CDR1 SGHAT, CDR2 FQDESV (reference sequence). The CDR3 DNA sequence: TGTGCCGGCAGCCCCAGGGGGCGGTTAACCGGGGAGCTGTTTTTT. It translates to CAGSPRGRLTGELFF.

The chain combines TRBV3-1 (or the pseudogene TRBV3-2) with TRBJ1-1; D gene uncertain. Germline lookup yields CDR1 LGHDT and CDR2 YNNKEL (reference sequence). The CDR3 extends over 13 amino acids. Trimming took 1 base from V and 3 from J, leaving 6 bases between them. The CDR3 nucleotides are TGTGCCAGCAGCCAAGGAGATTACACTGAAGCTTTCTTT. Translated, it gives CASSQGDYTEAFF.

This chain uses TRBV18 with TRBJ2-5, with D possibly TRBD2 on 7 matching bases. Trimming removed 0 bases at V and 4 bases at J, with 9 bases between. The CDR3 extends over 14 amino acids. Looked up from germline, CDR1 is KGHSH and CDR2 is LQKENI. In DNA, the CDR3 is TGTGCCAGCTCACCACCGGGAGGGGGAGAGACCCAGTACTTC. Amino acids: CASSPPGGGETQYF.

CDR3 loop: CASSLRLTSSSRETQYF. For the CDR3, the DNA is TGCGCCAGCAGCTTAAGATTGACTAGCAGCTCAAGAGAGACCCAGTACTTC. This chain connects TRBV5-1 to TRBJ2-5, with TRBD2 matching over 7 bases. CDR3 length equals 17 residues. V was pared by 2 bases and J by 4 bases, with 14 bases of the junction left unmatched. CDR1 is SGHRS, CDR2 YFSETQ, per germline.